What follows are 12 T cell receptor beta chains derived from one specimen sequenced in a study of identical twins. In TCRdb, the 5' RACE reads were re-called with MiXCR into one record per CDR3 protein. The table has 350,000 or so distinct CDR3 sequences, approximately 8.7% seen once. Sequencing was done on a sample of naive T cells sorted from blood. Every receptor here comes from a woman between 50 and 59 years old in good health.

The chain has TRBV3-1 and TRBJ2-1; D unclear. This CDR3 spans 11 amino acids. Germline values: CDR1 LGHDT, CDR2 YNNKEL (reference sequence). Trimming took 1 base from V and 15 from J, leaving 10 bases between them. The CDR3 here is CASSQGQIWFF. The CDR3, as DNA: TGTGCCAGCAGCCAAGGTCAGATCTGGTTCTTC.

There are many counts of this clonotype. This sequence joins TRBV20-1 and TRBJ2-1, with 8 bases lining up with TRBD2. Losses at the gene ends were 6 bases for V and 4 bases for J; bases not matched to a gene: 5. The CDR3 is made up of 13 amino acids. Germline-derived CDR1 and CDR2 are DFQATT and SNEGSKA (reference sequence). The CDR3 loop is CSAGGGEYNEQFF. CDR3 nucleotides: TGCAGTGCCGGGGGGGGAGAATACAATGAGCAGTTCTTC.

This clonotype was observed at least ten times. This chain connects TRBV7-6 to TRBJ2-3; D tentatively reads TRBD1 or TRBD2 (5 bases each). V lost 4 bases to trimming and J lost 3 bases, with 11 bases between them. This CDR3 comprises 14 residues. The V gene's germline CDR1 is SGHVS and CDR2 FNYEAQ. The CDR3 DNA sequence: TGTGCCAGCAGCTCATGGGGCGGGACAGATACGCAGTATTTT. As protein: CASSSWGGTDTQYF.

In this sample, this clonotype turned up a few times. The chain links TRBV5-1 to TRBJ2-2; 14 positions match TRBD2. Looked up from germline, CDR1 is SGHRS and CDR2 is YFSETQ. The CDR3 sequence is 16 residues long. Trimming at V came to 4 bases and at J to 6 bases, leaving 5 bases not matched to a gene. The CDR3 DNA reads as TGCGCCAGCAGCGCGGGACTAGCGGGAGTATCCGGGGAGCTGTTTTTT. It codes for CASSAGLAGVSGELFF. The full variable domain, its missing parts supplied by reference TRBV5-1 and TRBJ2-2, is KAGVTQTPRYLIKTRGQQVTLSCSPISGHRSVSWYQQTPGQGLQFLFEYFSETQRNKGNFPGRFSGRQFSNSRSEMNVSTLELGDSALYLCASSAGLAGVSGELFFGEGSRLTVL.

The V gene is TRBV5-1, the J gene TRBJ2-1; TRBD1 is a possible D gene (6 bases). Germline V gives CDR1 SGHRS, CDR2 YFSETQ. The CDR3 extends over 14 amino acids. Deletions cut 3 bases from V and 6 bases from J, with 13 bases between. CDR3 region: CASSSQDSGNEQFF. The CDR3 region has the DNA TGCGCCAGCAGCTCCCAGGACAGTGGCAATGAGCAGTTCTTC.

CDR3 sequence: CASSFDGKGAADNEQFF. CDR3 coding DNA: TGTGCCAGCAGTTTCGACGGGAAGGGGGCTGCTGACAATGAGCAGTTCTTC. The J gene is TRBJ2-1, the V gene TRBV27; TRBD1 matches at 7 bases. The CDR3 sequence is 17 residues long. Trimming removed 3 bases from V and 5 bases from J; junction bases left unmatched: 13. Germline CDR1 and CDR2: MNHEY and SMNVEV (reference sequence).

This clonotype was counted between two and nine times. J is TRBJ1-4 and V is TRBV5-1; a possible D gene is TRBD1 (6 bases). The CDR3 is 15 amino acids. The V end lost 4 bases, the J end lost 3 bases, and 13 bases lay between the germline ends. From germline, CDR1 is SGHRS and CDR2 YFSETQ. The DNA of the CDR3 is TGCGCCAGCAGCGTTGACAGGCTCTCTAATGAAAAACTGTTTTTT. It codes for CASSVDRLSNEKLFF.

The rearrangement joins TRBV24-1 to TRBJ1-5; 7 nucleotides match TRBD1. V was pared by 4 bases and J by 4 bases, with 9 bases of the junction left unmatched. Germline V gene data show CDR1 as KGHDR and CDR2 as SFDVKD. This CDR3 spans 16 amino acids. The CDR3 bases are TGTGCCACCAGTGACCCCGCGGAGGGGGCTAATCAGCCCCAGCATTTT. It is translated as CATSDPAEGANQPQHF.

This clonotype was counted ten times or more. The chain links TRBV5-1 to TRBJ1-1, with 8 nucleotides matching TRBD1. This CDR3 spans 14 amino acids. V lost 5 bases to trimming and J lost 5 bases; unmatched junction nucleotides: 8. CDR1 and CDR2 from the germline V gene are SGHRS and YFSETQ. Here the CDR3 reads CASRLNTGGTEAFF. The CDR3 region has the DNA TGCGCCAGCAGGCTTAATACAGGGGGGACTGAAGCTTTCTTT.

The table lists this clonotype with a few counts. The chain joins TRBV15 to TRBJ2-3, with D perhaps TRBD2 (5 bases). Germline CDR1 reads LNHNV; CDR2 reads YYDKDF (reference sequence). Trimming removed 1 base at V and 1 base at J, with 15 bases between. This CDR3 contains 17 residues. DNA of the CDR3: TGTGCCACCAGCAGAGGCGGACGGAGGAAGGGCACAGATACGCAGTATTTT. Protein product: CATSRGGRRKGTDTQYF.

This clonotype was seen more than once but under ten times. This chain uses TRBV12-3 or TRBV12-4 with TRBJ1-6; D possibly corresponds to TRBD1 (5 bases). The CDR3 extends over 14 amino acids. Trimming removed 1 base from V and 9 bases from J, with 10 bases in between. CDR3 region: CASSLGGWGSPLHF. The CDR3 DNA is TGTGCCAGCAGTTTAGGGGGGTGGGGTTCACCCCTCCACTTT.

This clonotype was observed a handful of times. The CDR3 is CASGDNSGNTIYF. The CDR3, as DNA: TGTGCCAGCGGGGACAACTCTGGAAACACCATATATTTT. The rearrangement links TRBV6-1 to TRBJ1-3; D may be TRBD1 (6 bases). The CDR3 is made up of 13 amino acids. Trimming pared 8 bases from V and 0 bases from J, leaving 8 bases between. Per germline, CDR1 MNHNS and CDR2 SASEGT.